This is a list of T cell receptor beta chains from one sample in a study of post-analysis software for immune sequencing data. Each CDR3 protein is one row after TCRdb ran MiXCR on the PCR reads. The repertoire has just over 250,000 distinct CDR3 sequences, approximately 34% of them found once; the top ten carry roughly 4.8%. Sequencing was done on a sample of blood. Every receptor here comes from a girl between 10 and 17 years old with multiple sclerosis. The CDR3 runs from the conserved cysteine through the conserved F or W. D genes are given only for firm matches. Clone size is stated in some rows and not others, as once, few, many or a class when expanded.

V,size,J,D,DNA,CDR3
TRBV7-9,many,TRBJ2-1,-,TGTGCCAGCAGCCCCACGACAGGCAGAAGCTCCTACAATGAGCAGTTCTTC,CASSPTTGRSSYNEQFF
TRBV7-2,many,TRBJ1-6,-,TGTGCCAGCAGCTCGGGGGACTTTGACTCACCCCTCCACTTT,CASSSGDFDSPLHF
TRBV10-3,-,TRBJ2-7,TRBD2,TGTGCCATCAGTGACCCGCGGGAGGTTGCCTACGAGCAGTACTTC,CAISDPREVAYEQYF
TRBV20-1,many,TRBJ2-7,TRBD2,TGCAGTGCGGAGGGATGGACTAGCGGGGGGTCCTACGAGCAGTACTTC,CSAEGWTSGGSYEQYF
TRBV9,many,TRBJ2-7,-,TGTGCCAGCAGCGTAGATGGGGCTTCCTACGAGCAGTACTTC,CASSVDGASYEQYF
TRBV4-1,many,TRBJ1-2,-,TGCGCCAGCAGCCAAGACAGTAACTATGGCTACACCTTC,CASSQDSNYGYTF
TRBV12-3/TRBV12-4,many,TRBJ2-6,TRBD2,TGTGCCACCGCCCTAGAGCGGGGTAGTGGGGCCAACGTCCTGACTTTC,CATALERGSGANVLTF
TRBV29-1,-,TRBJ2-3,TRBD2,TGCAGCGTTGAAGAATCTAGCGGGAGGGTCACAGATACGCAGTATTTT,CSVEESSGRVTDTQYF
TRBV7-2,many,TRBJ2-3,-,TGTGCCAGCAGCCCCCGACAGGATGGAACAGATACGCAGTATTTT,CASSPRQDGTDTQYF
TRBV5-1,-,TRBJ2-1,-,TGCGCCAGCAGCTTGGCTTTACCTTGGGACAATGAGCAGTTCTTC,CASSLALPWDNEQFF
TRBV20-1,many,TRBJ1-4,-,TGCAGTGCCTTGGGGGACACCTCCATCCCCCCAACTAATGAAAAACTGTTTTTT,CSALGDTSIPPTNEKLFF
TRBV6-2/TRBV6-3,many,TRBJ2-3,TRBD1,TGTGCCAGCAGACCCCGGGACAGGAGAACAGATACGCAGTATTTT,CASRPRDRRTDTQYF
TRBV5-5,many,TRBJ2-1,TRBD1,TGTGCCAGCAGCTCCCCGACAGGGTACAATGAGCAGTTCTTC,CASSSPTGYNEQFF
TRBV20-1,many,TRBJ2-4,-,TGCAGTGCTGAGGCGGGGAAAGGTGCCAAAAACATTCAGTACTTC,CSAEAGKGAKNIQYF
TRBV4-1,-,TRBJ2-7,TRBD2,TGCGCCAGCAGCCCGGGAGGGACTAGCATCGACGAGCAGTACTTC,CASSPGGTSIDEQYF
TRBV29-1,many,TRBJ1-5,-,TGCAGCGTTGAGGCCAGGACGATCCCTAGCAATCAGCCCCAGCATTTT,CSVEARTIPSNQPQHF
TRBV7-3,many,TRBJ2-1,TRBD2,TGTGCCAGCAGCGCTGGGACTAGCGCGGCGGATGAGCAGTTCTTC,CASSAGTSAADEQFF
TRBV3-1,-,TRBJ1-4,-,TGTGCCAGCAGCCAAGATATCCGAGCGGAACTGTTTTTT,CASSQDIRAELFF
TRBV13,-,TRBJ2-3,-,TGTGCCAGCAGCCTACGGGACGGAGATACGCAGTATTTT,CASSLRDGDTQYF
TRBV6-2/TRBV6-3,-,TRBJ2-1,-,TGTGCCAGCAGTTACTACTCAAGAGATAATGAGCAGTTCTTC,CASSYYSRDNEQFF
TRBV6-2/TRBV6-3,many,TRBJ2-1,-,TGTGCCAGCAACGACCCCCCAGCGGTCTACAATGAGCAGTTCTTC,CASNDPPAVYNEQFF
TRBV20-1,-,TRBJ2-4,TRBD1,TGCAGTGCTAGAGCCCAGACAGGGAATGTAGGAAACATTCGGTACTTC,CSARAQTGNVGNIRYF
TRBV7-3,-,TRBJ2-7,TRBD2,TGTGCCAGCAGCTTAGGTCTAGCGGTCCCCTACGAGCAGTACTTC,CASSLGLAVPYEQYF
TRBV4-1,-,TRBJ2-5,-,TGCGCCAGCAGCCACTCAGGAGCCCAAGAGACCCAGTACTTC,CASSHSGAQETQYF
TRBV27,-,TRBJ2-2,-,TGTGCCAGCAGTTCCCGTCGGCAGGGGAAGGCCGGGGAGCTGTTTTTT,CASSSRRQGKAGELFF
TRBV7-9,-,TRBJ1-1,TRBD1,TGTGCCAGCAGCTTTTCTGAAAGGGGGCTGGTTGAAGCCAGGAACACTGAAGCTTTCTTT,CASSFSERGLVEARNTEAFF
TRBV5-1,-,TRBJ2-5,TRBD2,TGCGCCAGCAGCCCCGGACTAGCGGGAGTCTTTGAAGAGACCCAGTACTTC,CASSPGLAGVFEETQYF
TRBV27,many,TRBJ2-1,-,TGTGCCAGCAGTTTATCGAAAGCAAATGAGCAGTTCTTC,CASSLSKANEQFF